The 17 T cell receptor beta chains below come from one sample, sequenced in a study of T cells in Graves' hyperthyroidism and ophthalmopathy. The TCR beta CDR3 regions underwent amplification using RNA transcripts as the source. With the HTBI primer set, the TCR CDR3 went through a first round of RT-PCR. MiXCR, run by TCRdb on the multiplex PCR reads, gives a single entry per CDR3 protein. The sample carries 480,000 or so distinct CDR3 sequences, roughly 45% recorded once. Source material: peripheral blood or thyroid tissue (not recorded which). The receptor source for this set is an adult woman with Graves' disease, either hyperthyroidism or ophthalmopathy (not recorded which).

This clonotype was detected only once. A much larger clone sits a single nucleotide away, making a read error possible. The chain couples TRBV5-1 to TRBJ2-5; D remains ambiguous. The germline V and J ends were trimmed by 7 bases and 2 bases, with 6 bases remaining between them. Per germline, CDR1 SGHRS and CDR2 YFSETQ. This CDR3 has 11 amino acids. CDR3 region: CASGWQETQYF. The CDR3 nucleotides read TGCGCCAGCGGCTGGCAAGAGACCCAGTACTTC.

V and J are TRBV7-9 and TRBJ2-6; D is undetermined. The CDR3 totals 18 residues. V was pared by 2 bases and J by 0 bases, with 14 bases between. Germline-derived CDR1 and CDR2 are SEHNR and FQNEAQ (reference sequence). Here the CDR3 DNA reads TGTGCCAGCAGCTTATTCGCCAGCCCGAGCTCTGGGGCCAACGTCCTGACTTTC. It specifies CASSLFASPSSGANVLTF.

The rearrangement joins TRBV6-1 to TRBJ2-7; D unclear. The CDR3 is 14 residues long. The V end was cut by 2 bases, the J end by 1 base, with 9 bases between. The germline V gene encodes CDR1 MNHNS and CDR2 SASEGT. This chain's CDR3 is CASSELELSYEQYF. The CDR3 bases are TGTGCCAGCAGTGAATTAGAGCTTTCCTACGAGCAGTACTTC.

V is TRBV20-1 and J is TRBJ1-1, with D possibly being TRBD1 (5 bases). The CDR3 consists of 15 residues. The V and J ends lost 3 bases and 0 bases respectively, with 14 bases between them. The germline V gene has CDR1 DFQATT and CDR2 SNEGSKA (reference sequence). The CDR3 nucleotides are TGCAGTGCTAGGGCCCAGAGGGGCATGAACACTGAAGCTTTCTTT. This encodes CSARAQRGMNTEAFF.

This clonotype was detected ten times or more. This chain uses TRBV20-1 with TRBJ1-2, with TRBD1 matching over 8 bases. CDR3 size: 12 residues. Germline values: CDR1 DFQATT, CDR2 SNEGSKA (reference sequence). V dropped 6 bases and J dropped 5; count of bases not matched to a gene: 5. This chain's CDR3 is CSATRGLYGYTF. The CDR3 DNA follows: TGCAGTGCCACCAGGGGGCTATATGGCTACACCTTC.

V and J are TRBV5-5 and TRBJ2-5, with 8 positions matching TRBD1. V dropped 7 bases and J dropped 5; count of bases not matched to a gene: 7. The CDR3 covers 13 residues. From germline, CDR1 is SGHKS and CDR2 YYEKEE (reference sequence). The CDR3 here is CASLRQGWETQYF. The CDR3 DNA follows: TGTGCCAGCCTTAGACAGGGGTGGGAGACCCAGTACTTC.

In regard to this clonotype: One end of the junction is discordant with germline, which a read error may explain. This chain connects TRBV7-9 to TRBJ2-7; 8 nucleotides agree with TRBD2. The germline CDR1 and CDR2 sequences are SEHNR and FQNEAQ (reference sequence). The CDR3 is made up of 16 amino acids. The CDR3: CASSTQPGRGSYEQYF. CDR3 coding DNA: TGCGCCAGCAGCACGCAGCCCGGGAGGGGCTCCTACGAGCAGTACTTC.

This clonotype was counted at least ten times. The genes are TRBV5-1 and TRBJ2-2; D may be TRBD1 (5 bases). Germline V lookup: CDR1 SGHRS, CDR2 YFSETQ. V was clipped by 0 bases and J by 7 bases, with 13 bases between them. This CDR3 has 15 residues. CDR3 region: CASSLAGRTGGELFF. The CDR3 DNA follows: TGCGCCAGCAGCTTGGCCGGGCGAACAGGCGGGGAGCTGTTTTTT.

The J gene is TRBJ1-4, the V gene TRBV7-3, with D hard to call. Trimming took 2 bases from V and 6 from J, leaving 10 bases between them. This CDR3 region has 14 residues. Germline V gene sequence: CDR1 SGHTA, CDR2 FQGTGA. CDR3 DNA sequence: TGTGCCAGCAGCTTAGTCCGTACGGATGAAAAACTGTTTTTT. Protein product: CASSLVRTDEKLFF.

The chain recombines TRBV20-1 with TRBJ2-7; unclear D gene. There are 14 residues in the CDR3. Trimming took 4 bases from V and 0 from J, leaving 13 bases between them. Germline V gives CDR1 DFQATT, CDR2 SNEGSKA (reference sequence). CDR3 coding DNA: TGCAGTGCTAACCCCACGTCCCCCTCCTACGAGCAGTACTTC. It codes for CSANPTSPSYEQYF.

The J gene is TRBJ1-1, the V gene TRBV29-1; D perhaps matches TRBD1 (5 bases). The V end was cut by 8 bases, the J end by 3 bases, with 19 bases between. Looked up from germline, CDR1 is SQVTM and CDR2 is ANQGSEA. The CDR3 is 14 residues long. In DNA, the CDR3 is TGCAGCAGCCAAGATCGGGGACGAGACACTGAAGCTTTCTTT. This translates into CSSQDRGRDTEAFF. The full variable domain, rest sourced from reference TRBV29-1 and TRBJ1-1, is SAVISQKPSRDICQRGTSLTIQCQVDSQVTMMFWYRQQPGQSLTLIATANQGSEATYESGFVIDKFPISRPNLTFSTLTVSNMSPEDSSIYLCSSQDRGRDTEAFFGQGTRLTVV.

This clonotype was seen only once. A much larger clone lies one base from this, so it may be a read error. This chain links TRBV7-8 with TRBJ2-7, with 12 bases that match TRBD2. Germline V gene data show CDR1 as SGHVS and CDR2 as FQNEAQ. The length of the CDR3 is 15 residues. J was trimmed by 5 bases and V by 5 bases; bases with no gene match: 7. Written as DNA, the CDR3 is TGTGCCAGCAGCATCAGGACTAGCGGGGAACACGAGCAGTACTTC. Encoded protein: CASSIRTSGEHEQYF.

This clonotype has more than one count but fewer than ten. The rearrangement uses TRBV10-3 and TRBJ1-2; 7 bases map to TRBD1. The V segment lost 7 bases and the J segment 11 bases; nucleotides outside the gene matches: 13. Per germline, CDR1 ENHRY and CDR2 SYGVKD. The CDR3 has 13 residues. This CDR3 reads CAIKGRNQQGYTF. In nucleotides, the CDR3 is TGTGCCATCAAGGGAAGAAATCAACAGGGGTACACCTTC.

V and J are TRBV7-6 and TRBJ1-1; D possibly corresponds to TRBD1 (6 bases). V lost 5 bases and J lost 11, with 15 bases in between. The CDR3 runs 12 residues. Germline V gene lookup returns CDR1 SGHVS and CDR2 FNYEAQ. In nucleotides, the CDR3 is TGTGCCAGCAGCAATTCAGGGGTCGGCGCTTTCTTT. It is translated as CASSNSGVGAFF.

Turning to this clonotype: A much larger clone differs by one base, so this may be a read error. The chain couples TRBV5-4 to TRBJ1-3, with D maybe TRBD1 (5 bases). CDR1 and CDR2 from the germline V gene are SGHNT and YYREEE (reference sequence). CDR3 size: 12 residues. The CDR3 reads CDSSLGRNTIYF. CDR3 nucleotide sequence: TGTGACAGCAGTTTGGGACGAAACACCATATATTTT.

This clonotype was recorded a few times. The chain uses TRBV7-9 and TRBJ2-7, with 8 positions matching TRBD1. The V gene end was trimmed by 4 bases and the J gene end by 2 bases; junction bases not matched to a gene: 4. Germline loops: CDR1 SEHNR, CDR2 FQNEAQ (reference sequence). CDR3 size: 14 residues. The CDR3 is CASSSTGGTYEQYF. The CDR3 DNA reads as TGTGCCAGCAGCTCCACAGGGGGAACCTACGAGCAGTACTTC. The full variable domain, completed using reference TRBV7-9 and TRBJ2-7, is DTGVSQNPRHKITKRGQNVTFRCDPISEHNRLYWYRQTLGQGPEFLTYFQNEAQLEKSRLLSDRFSAERPKGSFSTLEIQRTEQGDSAMYLCASSSTGGTYEQYFGPGTRLTVT.

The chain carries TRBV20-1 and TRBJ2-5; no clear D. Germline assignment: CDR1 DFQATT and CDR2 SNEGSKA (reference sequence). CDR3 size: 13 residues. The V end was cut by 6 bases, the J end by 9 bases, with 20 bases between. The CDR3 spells CSAREVVRQPQYF. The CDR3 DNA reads TGCAGTGCGCGAGAAGTGGTTCGGCAGCCCCAGTACTTC.